The present T cell receptor beta chain was sequenced within a study of cytomegalovirus exposure and HLA in healthy donors. PCR employed 60 Vbeta and 13 Jbeta primers. TCRdb's copy holds only in-frame clones and misses some; the assay was immunoSEQ multiplex PCR. The table includes around 110,000 clones, 50% to 75% detected once. Germline V gene data show CDR1 as SGHTS and CDR2 as YDEGEE. V lost 0 bases to trimming and J lost 1 base, with 5 bases between them. This CDR3 contains 13 residues. The clonotype was recovered from a woman aged 35 to 49 in good health and CMV-seropositive. This chain uses TRBV5-8 with TRBJ2-7; D is undetermined. The source material was PBMCs. This CDR3 is CASSLGVSYEQYF. The CDR3 coding sequence is TGTGCCAGCAGCTTGGGCGTATCCTACGAGCAGTACTTC.